This TCR beta chain was retrieved from a study of blood T cell repertoires in COVID-19. Study as a whole: COVID-19 samples collected from the United States, Italy and Spain covered acute and convalescent phases. T cells, B-cell-depleted T cells, or PBMCs supplied cDNA or gDNA.

In the original analysis: Reference gene primer amplification yielded estimated nucleated cell counts. Data came from immunoSEQ multiplex PCR; TCRdb stores just in-frame clones and leaves some out. V and J calls and clone size are those listed in that table; D and trimming were worked out from the DNA. The sample comprises about 74,000 clones, 75% to 85% of which are singletons, and around 15% rests with the top ten. Germline lookup yields CDR1 SNHLY and CDR2 FYNNEI. The CDR3 has 15 amino acids. The germline V and J ends were trimmed by 5 bases and 1 base, with 9 bases remaining between them. The sequenced sample consisted of peripheral blood. The origin of this receptor is a human donor in a cohort sampled during active COVID-19. The rearrangement links TRBV2 to TRBJ2-6; D not resolved. The CDR3 region has the DNA TGTGCCAGCAGTCCCGACAAATCTGGGGCCAACGTCCTGACTTTC. Translated: CASSPDKSGANVLTF.